This T cell receptor beta chain was found in a study of T-cell memory formation after mild COVID-19 (dated by TCRdb to about 2021). Some background on the complete study: Most TCR sequence clusters were specific to one of the two donors. Two young, previously healthy adult volunteers, one female and one male, were included in the cohort. T-cell clones expanding and contracting after mild COVID-19 in a couple of donors were tracked by longitudinal TCRalpha and TCRbeta repertoire sequencing.

Sequencing was performed on an Illumina NovaSeq 6000. Using 5'RACE with constant-segment primers, TCRalpha and TCRbeta cDNA libraries were constructed, with sample barcodes and unique molecular identifiers added in the process. Trizol reagent was used to extract RNA from every sample. Library amplification was performed in two PCR steps, and a second sample barcode and Illumina TruSeq adapters were introduced in the second step. The libraries were sequenced on an Illumina NovaSeq using 2 x 150 bp paired-end reads. Per the authors' processing: Reads were demultiplexed and collapsed into UMI-guided consensus sequences with migec v1.2.7. Using mixcr v2.1.11, UMI consensuses were aligned to TRA and TRB V and J templates and then assembled into clonotypes. A clonotype was counted as expanded or contracted only when both edgeR and NoisET called the clonotype significant, with the noise models trained on biological replicates. For edgeR calls, the cutoffs were a false discovery rate-adjusted p below 0.01 and a log2 fold-change threshold of 1. As an exploratory analysis of dynamics, max-normalized trajectories of the 1000 most abundant clonotypes were examined by PCA with hierarchical clustering. Separately sequenced CD4+ and CD8+ repertoires were used to assign a CD4 or CD8 phenotype to each responding clone. The public reads were run again by TCRdb, first through fastp at Q25 and then through MiXCR, and only productive beta chains were kept. Merged by CDR3 protein, the rows form single entries marked with the most common genes and DNA. Here the V and J calls rest on TCRdb's processing, not on the authors' analysis. This sample comprises about half a million distinct CDR3 sequences, 15% to 20% of them detected only once. The ten largest clones represent 9% to 15% of the sample.

What the authors observed across the whole study: From day 15 to 85, contracting clones showed balanced CD4/CD8 phenotypes, whereas a second wave of clones that expanded from day 15 to 37 leaned towards CD4+. Contracting CD4+ clones were found mainly in CM and EM memory subsets, while CD8+ clones were enriched in EMRA. SARS-CoV-2 specificity of the second-wave clones peaking on day 37 was not confirmed. Some responding clones were found in pre-infection memory, which suggests that pre-existing cross-reactive memory T cells took part in the SARS-CoV-2 response. The study included only two mild cases, and larger cohorts that include severe cases with pre-infection samples were judged to be necessary.

Ficoll-Paque density gradient centrifugation was used to isolate PBMCs. This clonotype appeared a few times. Its antigen is currently not known. The record has no base qualities; no much larger clone is one base away. Here V drops 0 bases and J drops 3 bases, and the junction holds 13 bases not matched to any gene. Its CDR3 holds 21 amino acids, cysteine through phenylalanine. Just CDR3 DNA is preserved here, 63 bases in frame from base 1. CDR1 and CDR2 (SGHVS, FNYEAQ) derive from the germline V gene. This receptor was obtained from an adult woman who had mild COVID-19 (a few samples of this study predate the infection). The sample titles of this study are shuffled in the database, so cell type and time point are left out; the donor was told from shared clones. The sample was PBMCs or a T cell subset sorted from them (not recorded which). The sequence joins TRBV7-6 to TRBJ2-3, with 15 junctional bases fitting TRBD2. The nucleotide sequence reads as follows: TGTGCCAGCAGCTTAGCTCCGGGACTAGCGGGGGGCCAACTGGGAACAGATACGCAGTATTTT. The resulting protein is CASSLAPGLAGGQLGTDTQYF. Supplemented by the reference TRBV7-6 and TRBJ2-3 proteins around the CDR3, the complete variable domain is GAGVSQSPRYKVTKRGQDVALRCDPISGHVSLYWYRQALGQGPEFLTYFNYEAQQDKSGLPNDRFSAERPEGSISTLTIQRTEQRDSAMYRCASSLAPGLAGGQLGTDTQYFGPGTRLTVL.